Below are 5 T cell receptor beta chains sequenced from a single sample in a study of T cells in Graves' hyperthyroidism and ophthalmopathy. Amplification yielded TCR beta CDR3 regions, with RNA transcripts as the source. A set of HTBI primers served as the primers for a first-round RT-PCR of the TCR CDR3. MiXCR was run by TCRdb on the multiplex PCR reads, yielding one entry per CDR3 protein. The sample records roughly 420,000 distinct CDR3 sequences, approximately 15% being singletons. Sequenced sample: blood. The receptors here all came from a woman younger than 30 with Graves' hyperthyroidism.

This clonotype was found many times. As DNA, the CDR3 is TGCAGTGCCTCAAATAGAGCGGGGGGGTTCGCAGATACGCAGTATTTT. Its protein product is CSASNRAGGFADTQYF. J is TRBJ2-3 and V is TRBV20-1; TRBD2 matches 10 bases. The V and J ends lost 6 bases and 4 bases, in that order; junction bases with no gene match: 13. The CDR3 covers 16 residues. Per the germline V gene, CDR1 is DFQATT and CDR2 is SNEGSKA (reference sequence).

This clonotype appeared many times. This chain joins TRBV3-1 and TRBJ2-1; TRBD2 agrees at 9 bases. This CDR3 comprises 18 residues. Germline CDR1 is LGHDT and CDR2 is YNNKEL (reference sequence). V was pared by 3 bases and J by 4 bases, with 13 bases of the junction left unmatched. CDR3 residues: CASSQPYSSGETYNEQFF. DNA of the CDR3: TGTGCCAGCAGCCAGCCCTACTCTAGCGGGGAGACTTACAATGAGCAGTTCTTC.

There are many counts of this clonotype. The CDR3 DNA follows: TGCAGTGCTCGCCCTGGGGGTAACACGGGAGAGCAGTACTTC. It codes for CSARPGGNTGEQYF. V and J are TRBV20-1 and TRBJ2-7; D could derive from TRBD1 or TRBD2 (5 bases each). V lost 5 bases and J lost 7, with 21 bases in between. Germline-derived CDR1 and CDR2 are DFQATT and SNEGSKA (reference sequence). The CDR3 consists of 14 residues.

V gene TRBV6-1 combines with J gene TRBJ2-4; D tentatively fits TRBD1 or TRBD2 (5 bases each). This CDR3 region has 12 residues. Trimming removed 7 bases from V and 8 bases from J, with 12 bases in between. Germline V gene lookup returns CDR1 MNHNS and CDR2 SASEGT. The CDR3 DNA reads TGTGCCAGCATCGACGAGGGACACATTCAGTACTTC. Translated: CASIDEGHIQYF.

This clonotype was observed many times. This sequence joins TRBV5-1 and TRBJ2-2, with D possibly matching TRBD1 (6 bases). Trimming removed 4 bases at V and 7 bases at J, with 17 bases between. The CDR3 extends over 15 amino acids. Germline-derived CDR1 and CDR2 are SGHRS and YFSETQ. CDR3 nucleotide sequence: TGCGCCAGCAGCGAGGGAAGGACAGTCCGCGGGGAGCTGTTTTTT. Residues: CASSEGRTVRGELFF.